One and the same sample provided the 30 T cell receptor beta chains below, sequenced in a study of post-analysis software for immune sequencing data. Unique molecular identifiers tagged the TCR beta cDNA libraries. TCRdb passed the PCR reads through MiXCR, listing each CDR3 protein once. The table has about 770,000 distinct CDR3 sequences, 46% seen once. Whole-study findings and limits: A handful of TRBV segments occurring more often in patients than controls included TRBV5-6, TRBV5-1 and TRBV20-1.

Which antigens these TCRs recognize remains unknown. Sequenced sample: blood. The receptors were sampled from a girl aged 10-17 years with multiple sclerosis.

V and J are TRBV29-1 and TRBJ2-7; D perhaps matches TRBD2 (6 bases). The DNA matches TRBJ2-5 better at its end, which makes the J call doubtful. CDR3 size: 18 residues. Germline loops: CDR1 SQVTM, CDR2 ANQGSEA. The CDR3 DNA reads TGCAGCGTTGAAGATAAAAAATATTGGGGGGTGGCCAAAGAGACCCAGTACTTC. It codes for CSVEDKKYWGVAKETQYF.

The chain couples TRBV20-1 to TRBJ2-1, with TRBD2 matching over 12 bases. The CDR3 is 14 amino acids. Germline trimming cut 6 bases from V and 8 bases from J; bases unmatched to any gene: 8. Looked up from germline, CDR1 is DFQATT and CDR2 is SNEGSKA (reference sequence). The CDR3 protein is CSAPTSGRRDEQFF. The DNA for the CDR3 is TGCAGTGCACCCACTAGCGGGAGGCGGGATGAGCAGTTCTTC.

The table lists this clonotype with a count of one. The V gene is TRBV15, the J gene TRBJ1-1; TRBD1 might be the D (6 bases). Looked up from germline, CDR1 is LNHNV and CDR2 is YYDKDF (reference sequence). The CDR3 has 16 residues. V was clipped by 0 bases and J by 6 bases, with 17 bases between them. The CDR3 nucleotides are TGTGCCACCAGCAGAGATTACAGGGTGGTCGGGTCTGAAGCTTTCTTT. This sequence encodes CATSRDYRVVGSEAFF.

In this sample, this clonotype turned up many times. The chain joins TRBV5-1 to TRBJ2-5; tentative D call: TRBD2 (6 bases). Trimming cost V 2 bases and J 5 bases, with 16 bases left between them. Germline V CDR1 and CDR2: SGHRS, YFSETQ. The CDR3 spans 15 residues. This CDR3 reads CASSFHPDAGETQYF. CDR3 sequence (DNA): TGCGCCAGCAGCTTCCATCCGGACGCGGGGGAGACCCAGTACTTC.

V usage is TRBV2 and J usage is TRBJ1-2, with TRBD1 matching 7 bases. The J segment lost 0 bases and the V segment lost 4 bases, leaving 11 bases of the junction unmatched. Per germline, CDR1 SNHLY and CDR2 FYNNEI. This CDR3 contains 17 residues. The CDR3 region has the DNA TGTGCCAGCAGTGGAAGGTCAGGGGGGAGGACTAACTATGGCTACACCTTC. This codes for CASSGRSGGRTNYGYTF.

V usage is TRBV27 and J usage is TRBJ2-1, with a weak D call TRBD2 (6 bases). This CDR3 has 14 amino acids. V was cut by 2 bases and J by 8 bases, with 13 bases left in between. CDR1 is MNHEY and CDR2 is SMNVEV in the germline V gene (reference sequence). CDR3 sequence: CASSLGRRDYEQFF. CDR3 sequence (DNA): TGTGCCAGCAGTTTAGGACGGAGGGACTATGAGCAGTTCTTC.

The gene calls are TRBV28 and TRBJ2-3, with 9 positions matching TRBD2. CDR1 is MDHEN, CDR2 SYDVKM, per germline. The CDR3 is 18 residues long. V trimming: 2 bases; J trimming: 4 bases; junction bases outside the gene matches: 13. CDR3 sequence (DNA): TGTGCCAGCAGTTTAGTTTCTTGGGTAGCGGGAGACCCAGATACGCAGTATTTT. Residues: CASSLVSWVAGDPDTQYF. The whole variable domain, remainder taken from reference TRBV28 and TRBJ2-3, is DVKVTQSSRYLVKRTGEKVFLECVQDMDHENMFWYRQDPGLGLRLIYFSYDVKMKEKGDIPEGYSVSREKKERFSLILESASTNQTSMYLCASSLVSWVAGDPDTQYFGPGTRLTVL.

The chain combines TRBV14 with TRBJ2-5; 8 bases fit TRBD2. With V trimmed by 0 bases and J by 1 base, 4 bases remained unmatched. This CDR3 has 16 residues. Per germline, CDR1 SGHDN and CDR2 FVKESK. CDR3 in DNA: TGTGCCAGCAGCCAAGAGCTAGGACTAGCCCAAGAGACCCAGTACTTC. The encoded protein is CASSQELGLAQETQYF.

The sample holds a few counts of this clonotype. The chain links TRBV18 to TRBJ2-7, with D perhaps matching TRBD1 (6 bases). Germline lookup yields CDR1 KGHSH and CDR2 LQKENI. V lost 5 bases to trimming and J lost 1 base, with 18 bases between them. The CDR3 is 16 residues long. DNA for the CDR3: TGTGCCAGCTCAGCCTACACAGGGATCAGGTCCTACGAGCAGTACTTC. As protein: CASSAYTGIRSYEQYF.

The V call is TRBV29-1, the J call TRBJ1-1, with D uncertain. Trimming left V 6 bases short and J 0 bases short, with 14 bases between. CDR3 size: 14 residues. The germline V gene encodes CDR1 SQVTM and CDR2 ANQGSEA. CDR3 in amino acids: CSVGLDGMNTEAFF. The CDR3 nucleotides read TGCAGCGTAGGACTAGACGGCATGAACACTGAAGCTTTCTTT.

The chain joins TRBV10-3 to TRBJ1-2, with D maybe TRBD1 (6 bases). The CDR3 has 14 amino acids. V was clipped by 5 bases and J by 3 bases, with 13 bases between them. Germline V gene data show CDR1 as ENHRY and CDR2 as SYGVKD. The DNA of the CDR3 is TGTGCCATCAGTACAGGGTCCCGACACTATGGCTACACCTTC. This sequence encodes CAISTGSRHYGYTF.

CDR3 DNA: TGTGCCAGCAGTTTAGCTAGCGGGAGTTCAGATACGCAGTATTTT. It specifies CASSLASGSSDTQYF. The chain links TRBV28 to TRBJ2-3; 10 positions agree with TRBD2. The CDR3 length is 15 residues. Germline loops: CDR1 MDHEN, CDR2 SYDVKM. The ends lost 2 bases at V and 4 bases at J; junction bases unmatched: 3.

The genes are TRBV20-1 and TRBJ2-7; TRBD2 aligns across 7 bases. Germline V lookup: CDR1 DFQATT, CDR2 SNEGSKA (reference sequence). CDR3 length: 14 residues. V trimming: 2 bases; J trimming: 6 bases; junction bases outside the gene matches: 10. CDR3 loop: CSARKIAGSLEQYF. For the CDR3, the DNA is TGCAGTGCTAGAAAGATAGCGGGCAGTCTCGAGCAGTACTTC.

This clonotype was seen only a few times. The chain employs TRBV11-3 and TRBJ2-1; D might be TRBD1 or TRBD2, each matching 5 bases. The CDR3 sequence is 13 residues long. Between the trimmed V and J ends, which lost 5 bases and 8 bases, there was a span of 13 bases. Germline CDR1 is SGHNT and CDR2 is YENEEA. The CDR3 DNA sequence: TGTGCCAGCAGCAGGGACGGATTCGATGAGCAGTTCTTC. Translated, it gives CASSRDGFDEQFF.

V and J are TRBV6-1 and TRBJ1-2, with a tentative D call TRBD1 (5 bases). V was shortened by 6 bases and J by 2 bases, with 34 bases between the two germline ends. This CDR3 region has 21 residues. The germline V gene encodes CDR1 MNHNS and CDR2 SASEGT. The CDR3 reads CASRLRDPSPHSNIWNYGYTF. Written as DNA, the CDR3 is TGTGCCAGCAGGCTCCGGGACCCCAGCCCTCACTCTAACATTTGGAACTATGGCTACACCTTC.

This clonotype showed up just a few times. V gene TRBV12-3 or TRBV12-4 combines with J gene TRBJ2-3; 7 bases map to TRBD2. There are 12 residues in the CDR3. V shed 3 bases and J 9 bases; nucleotides not matched to a gene: 3. The CDR3 region has the DNA TGTGCCAGCAGTTTTGGACTAGGGACGCAGTATTTT. Protein product: CASSFGLGTQYF.

The chain links TRBV20-1 to TRBJ1-1; 7 bases line up with TRBD1. Germline V gene lookup returns CDR1 DFQATT and CDR2 SNEGSKA (reference sequence). The CDR3 totals 13 residues. Trimming removed 0 bases from V and 9 bases from J; junction bases left unmatched: 7. CDR3 region: CSAREGTAKQAFF. In nucleotides, the CDR3 is TGCAGTGCTAGAGAGGGGACAGCTAAACAAGCTTTCTTT.

This rearrangement joins TRBV5-1 to TRBJ1-2; D is ambiguous. Germline V gives CDR1 SGHRS, CDR2 YFSETQ. The CDR3 sequence is 12 residues long. Trimming cost V 0 bases and J 5 bases, with 5 bases left between them. CDR3 residues: CASSLDQYGYTF. The CDR3 coding sequence is TGCGCCAGCAGCTTGGACCAGTATGGCTACACCTTC.

CDR3 residues: CSPGTSAYNEQFF. For the CDR3, the DNA is TGCAGTCCCGGGACTAGCGCCTACAATGAGCAGTTCTTC. The chain employs TRBV20-1 and TRBJ2-1; TRBD2 matches 10 bases. Germline trimming cut 8 bases from V and 2 bases from J; bases unmatched to any gene: 3. In germline, CDR1 is DFQATT, CDR2 SNEGSKA (reference sequence). CDR3 length: 13 residues.

This clonotype was seen more than once but under ten times. The chain combines TRBV12-3 or TRBV12-4 with TRBJ2-6, with TRBD1 matching 7 bases. V lost 7 bases, J lost 3 bases, and 9 bases stayed unmatched. The CDR3 sequence is 16 residues long. The CDR3 here is CASTTTGWYGANVLTF. Written as DNA, the CDR3 is TGTGCCAGCACAACGACAGGGTGGTATGGGGCCAACGTCCTGACTTTC.

The V gene is TRBV12-3 or TRBV12-4, the J gene TRBJ2-7; D is ambiguous. V gave up 4 bases and J gave up 3 bases, with 13 bases separating them. The CDR3 extends over 14 amino acids. The CDR3 here is CASSSWSGNYEQYF. DNA for the CDR3: TGTGCCAGCAGTTCCTGGTCCGGTAACTACGAGCAGTACTTC.

This clonotype was found a few times. The chain uses TRBV7-3 and TRBJ1-1, with D uncertain. V was trimmed by 5 bases and J by 4 bases, leaving 11 bases between them. The CDR3 covers 13 residues. Germline loops: CDR1 SGHTA, CDR2 FQGTGA. CDR3 protein: CASSVGWLTEAFF. CDR3 in DNA: TGTGCCAGCAGCGTCGGGTGGCTCACTGAAGCTTTCTTT. Together with reference TRBV7-3 and TRBJ1-1, the CDR3 gives the full variable domain: GAGVSQTPSNKVTEKGKYVELRCDPISGHTALYWYRQSLGQGPEFLIYFQGTGAADDSGLPNDRFFAVRPEGSVSTLKIQRTERGDSAVYLCASSVGWLTEAFFGQGTRLTVV.

This clonotype has more than one count but fewer than ten. The chain recombines TRBV4-1 with TRBJ2-5, with D possibly being TRBD1 (6 bases). The V gene lost 0 bases and the J gene lost 5 bases, with 19 bases spanning the gap. Germline values: CDR1 MGHRA, CDR2 YSYEKL. This CDR3 comprises 17 residues. CDR3 sequence: CASSQDGDKGLGETQYF. In nucleotides, the CDR3 is TGCGCCAGCAGCCAAGATGGGGACAAGGGCCTGGGGGAGACCCAGTACTTC.

This rearrangement joins TRBV9 to TRBJ2-1; 11 bases map to TRBD2. The germline gives CDR1 SGDLS, CDR2 YYNGEE. The CDR3 runs 15 residues. V lost 0 bases and J lost 7; bases outside the gene matches: 3. The CDR3 region has the DNA TGTGCCAGCAGCGTAGCTAGCGGGAGGAGGAATGAGCAGTTCTTC. Its protein product is CASSVASGRRNEQFF.

V and J are TRBV10-3 and TRBJ1-2; TRBD1 might be the D (6 bases). The V end lost 4 bases, the J end lost 8 bases, and 17 bases lay between the germline ends. The length of the CDR3 is 14 residues. Per germline, CDR1 ENHRY and CDR2 SYGVKD. The CDR3 DNA is TGTGCCATCAGTGGTACAGGGTTAGGCGTAGGCTACACCTTC. Translation: CAISGTGLGVGYTF.

The V and J genes are TRBV6-2 or TRBV6-3 and TRBJ1-5; D may be TRBD1 (6 bases). The CDR3 length is 15 residues. The germline V gene has CDR1 MNHEY and CDR2 SVGEGT. V shed 7 bases and J shed 4 bases, with 17 bases lying between them. The DNA of the CDR3 is TGTGCCAGCACCGAGGACAGCCCTCAGAATCAGCCCCAGCATTTT. Its protein is CASTEDSPQNQPQHF.

The chain carries TRBV7-6 and TRBJ2-1, with 14 bases aligning to TRBD2. CDR3 size: 15 residues. The V and J ends lost 5 bases and 10 bases, in that order; junction bases with no gene match: 7. CDR1 is SGHVS and CDR2 is FNYEAQ in the germline V gene. CDR3 sequence: CASSPTSGRAWEQFF. CDR3 nucleotide sequence: TGTGCCAGCAGCCCGACTAGCGGGAGGGCCTGGGAGCAGTTCTTC.

V and J are TRBV29-1 and TRBJ2-5; 12 nucleotides agree with TRBD2. V shed 7 bases, J shed 5 bases, and the junction held 8 bases outside the gene matches. The CDR3 extends over 14 amino acids. CDR1 and CDR2 (germline): SQVTM, ANQGSEA. The DNA of the CDR3 is TGCAGCGCCATGGGACTAGCGGGTTGGGAGACCCAGTACTTC. Its translation: CSAMGLAGWETQYF.

The V gene is TRBV20-1, the J gene TRBJ1-2, with D maybe TRBD1 (6 bases). CDR3 length equals 12 residues. Trimming stripped 5 bases from V and 6 bases from J, with 13 bases between. Per germline, CDR1 DFQATT and CDR2 SNEGSKA (reference sequence). The CDR3 spells CSALQGDHGYTF. The CDR3 coding sequence is TGCAGTGCTTTACAGGGAGACCATGGCTACACCTTC.

The rearrangement joins TRBV10-3 to TRBJ2-1, with TRBD2 identical over 7 bases. The germline CDR1 and CDR2 sequences are ENHRY and SYGVKD. The CDR3 extends over 15 amino acids. V was pared by 3 bases and J by 6 bases, with 8 bases of the junction left unmatched. CDR3 in amino acids: CAISDGGSRGNEQFF. For the CDR3, the DNA is TGTGCCATCAGTGATGGCGGGAGTAGGGGCAATGAGCAGTTCTTC.